These T cell receptor beta chains were read from a single sample in a study of shared clonotypes between healthy human individuals. Sequencing was performed with immunoSEQ multiplex PCR; in TCRdb, only in-frame clones are kept and a portion is missing. The sample has about 2.1 million clones, roughly 93% seen once; the top ten hold less than 2%. Sequenced sample: naive CD8+ T cells from PBMCs. The source is a man younger than 35 in good health. Some clones in this sample may be carry-over from other donors' samples. Each CDR3 is given with its conserved first and last residue. The order of the fields is J gene, clone size, V gene, D gene, CDR3 DNA, CDR3 protein. D genes are given only for firm matches. Not every row has a clone size; where given, it reads once, few, many or a size class.

TRBJ2-7 | . | TRBV7-2 | . | TGTGCCAGCAGCTTAGGAGAGTTCTACGAGCAGTACTTC | CASSLGEFYEQYF
TRBJ1-2 | . | TRBV27 | TRBD1 | TGTGCCAGCAGTCCACGGGGACAGGGGGAGCCGGGCTACACCTTC | CASSPRGQGEPGYTF
TRBJ2-2 | . | TRBV14 | . | TGTGCCAGCTCCTTCGGGGGCGTGAGAACCGGGGAGCTGTTTTTT | CASSFGGVRTGELFF
TRBJ2-7 | . | TRBV7-6 | TRBD1 | TGTGCCAGCAGCCCGGACAGGGTAAGGTCCTACGAGCAGTACTTC | CASSPDRVRSYEQYF
TRBJ1-1 | . | TRBV5-1 | . | TGCGCCAGCAGCTTGAGTTACGGAAAGAACACTGAAGCTTTCTTT | CASSLSYGKNTEAFF
TRBJ2-2 | . | TRBV7-9 | . | TGTGCCAGCAGCCATAGGTTCAACACCGGGGAGCTGTTTTTT | CASSHRFNTGELFF
TRBJ1-5 | few | TRBV28 | TRBD1 | TGTGCCAGCAGCCTGGGACAGGGAACCCAGCCCCAGCATTTT | CASSLGQGTQPQHF
TRBJ1-2 | . | TRBV6-1 | . | TGTGCCAGCAGGGCGGGGTTGTTGGGCTACACCTTC | CASRAGLLGYTF
TRBJ2-7 | . | TRBV7-9 | . | TGTGCCAGCAGCCCTGGTAATCCCTACGAGCAGTACTTC | CASSPGNPYEQYF
TRBJ2-3 | . | TRBV29-1 | TRBD2 | TGCAGCGTTGAATTTACGGGAGGGTTGAACACAGATACGCAGTATTTT | CSVEFTGGLNTDTQYF
TRBJ1-1 | few | TRBV9 | . | TGTGCCAGCAGCGTAGGGAGGGGCAACACTGAAGCTTTCTTT | CASSVGRGNTEAFF
TRBJ2-3 | . | TRBV10-2 | . | TGCGCCAGCAGTGAGTCGACAGGATTTAGCACAGATACGCAGTATTTT | CASSESTGFSTDTQYF
TRBJ2-2 | . | TRBV10-3 | TRBD1 | TGTGCCATCAGTGATTCGGGACAGGGTCTTGAGGAGCTGTTTTTT | CAISDSGQGLEELFF
TRBJ2-3 | . | TRBV28 | TRBD1 | TGTGCCAGCAGTTTACAGGGGGAATACACAGATACGCAGTATTTT | CASSLQGEYTDTQYF
TRBJ1-5 | . | TRBV2 | . | TGTGCCAGCCGCTATAGCAATCAGCCCCAGCATTTT | CASRYSNQPQHF
TRBJ2-1 | few | TRBV19 | TRBD2 | TGTGCCAGCTACGGGACTAGCGGGACCCTCTCCTACAATGAGCAGTTCTTC | CASYGTSGTLSYNEQFF
TRBJ2-7 | . | TRBV27 | TRBD1 | TGTGCCAGCAGTTTAGGGACAGATGGTTCCGAGCAGTACTTC | CASSLGTDGSEQYF
TRBJ1-5 | once | TRBV19 | . | TGTGCCAGTAGTATAGCGGGGGCAGTGCGCGTTCAGCCCCAGCATTTT | CASSIAGAVRVQPQHF
TRBJ2-7 | . | TRBV2 | . | TGTGCCAGCAGTGATAGCGGTGAGGGCTACGAGCAGTACTTC | CASSDSGEGYEQYF
TRBJ2-1 | . | TRBV9 | TRBD2 | TGTGCCAGCAGCGTTGGTCTAGCGGAGTACAATGAGCAGTTCTTC | CASSVGLAEYNEQFF
TRBJ2-7 | . | TRBV29-1 | TRBD2 | TGCAGCGTTCTAGCGGGTAAATTCTACGAGCAGTACTTC | CSVLAGKFYEQYF
TRBJ2-3 | . | TRBV7-9 | TRBD2 | TGTGCCAGCAGCCCCCGCGCTAGCGGGACAGATACGCAGTATTTT | CASSPRASGTDTQYF
TRBJ1-1 | few | TRBV27 | . | TGTGCCAGCAGCTTAACAGGAAACACTGAAGCTTTCTTT | CASSLTGNTEAFF
TRBJ2-7 | . | TRBV29-1 | TRBD1 | TGCAGCGTTCTTCCGGCGGGGACAGGGTTGTACGAGCAGTACTTC | CSVLPAGTGLYEQYF
TRBJ1-1 | . | TRBV7-3 | . | TGTGCCAGCAGCTTAACTCGTCGGGGGCGGACTGAAGCTTTCTTT | CASSLTRRGRTEAFF
TRBJ1-5 | . | TRBV6-1 | . | TGTGCCAGCAGCCCAAGGGGGGTAGTTCAGCCCCAGCATTTT | CASSPRGVVQPQHF
TRBJ2-7 | . | TRBV10-2 | . | TGCGCCAGCAGCGAAGTTAGTGGCGAGCAGTACTTC | CASSEVSGEQYF
TRBJ2-7 | . | TRBV4-1 | TRBD1 | TGCGCCAGCAGCCAAGAAGGTTGGGGGACAGGAGGGACCGAGCAGTACTTC | CASSQEGWGTGGTEQYF
TRBJ1-5 | . | TRBV29-1 | . | TGCAGCGTGGAGACGGGCCGGAATCAGCCCCAGCATTTT | CSVETGRNQPQHF
TRBJ1-6 | . | TRBV15 | . | TGTGCCACCACACCAGGGCGAAATTCACCCCTCCACTTT | CATTPGRNSPLHF
TRBJ2-7 | . | TRBV6-5 | TRBD2 | TGTGCCAGCAGTTACCACGGGGGGGGAAAAGGAGAGCAGTACTTC | CASSYHGGGKGEQYF
TRBJ2-1 | . | TRBV11-3 | TRBD2 | TGTGCCAGCAGCTTATCTAGCGGGAGTTACAATGAGCAGTTCTTC | CASSLSSGSYNEQFF
TRBJ2-1 | . | TRBV7-9 | . | TGTGCCAGCAACGGGAATGAGCAGTTCTTC | CASNGNEQFF
TRBJ2-3 | . | TRBV15 | . | TGTGCCACCAGCAGAGTAGGGGGACGCACAGATACGCAGTATTTT | CATSRVGGRTDTQYF
TRBJ1-1 | . | TRBV10-3 | . | TGTGCCATCAGTGAGGAGTATGGGGGGAACACTGAAGCTTTCTTT | CAISEEYGGNTEAFF